This record covers a single T cell receptor beta chain. The data were obtained in a study of blood T cell repertoires in COVID-19. The CDR3 is 14 amino acids. Deletions cut 4 bases from V and 0 bases from J, with 8 bases between. The V gene's germline CDR1 is WNHNN and CDR2 SYGVQD (reference sequence). TCRdb's copy holds only in-frame clones and misses some; the assay was immunoSEQ multiplex PCR. Counted here are hundreds of thousands of clones, roughly 80% occurring once; the ten biggest clones make up over 4%. Clinical histories supplied by participants themselves formed the basis of cohort assignment.

The TCR comes from a middle-aged man who had been exposed to COVID-19. Sequenced: PBMCs or T cells enriched from blood (not recorded which). This sequence joins TRBV10-1 and TRBJ2-3; D is uncertain. In DNA form, the CDR3 reads TGCGCCAGCAGTGGGTCTATGAGCACAGATACGCAGTATTTT. Translating gives CASSGSMSTDTQYF.